These 15 T cell receptor beta chains share one sample of origin, sequenced in a study of Graves' ophthalmopathy and Graves' hyperthyroidism. RNA transcripts were the source from which TCR beta CDR3 regions were amplified. The first-round RT-PCR employed HTBI primers together with the Qiagen OneStep RT-PCR kit. A multiplex PCR was then performed as the second round. MiXCR was run by TCRdb on the multiplex PCR reads, yielding one entry per CDR3 protein. This sample yields hundreds of thousands of distinct CDR3 sequences, of which about 44% are seen a single time; 44% belongs to the top ten. The specimen was peripheral blood. These receptors all come from an adult man with Graves' ophthalmopathy.

CDR3 nucleotide sequence: TGTGCCACCAGTGACCTGACTAGCGGAGGTACCGGGGAGCTGTTTTTT. Translation gives CATSDLTSGGTGELFF. The chain couples TRBV24-1 to TRBJ2-2, with 9 bases that match TRBD2. The CDR3 sequence is 16 residues long. The germline V gene encodes CDR1 KGHDR and CDR2 SFDVKD. Germline trimming cut 4 bases from V and 5 bases from J; bases unmatched to any gene: 7.

The chain has TRBV20-1 and TRBJ1-6, with TRBD1 matching 7 bases. CDR3 size: 15 residues. J was trimmed by 4 bases and V by 6 bases; bases with no gene match: 9. Germline V gene sequence: CDR1 DFQATT, CDR2 SNEGSKA (reference sequence). This CDR3 is CSAGLTGQYNSPLHF. The CDR3 bases are TGCAGTGCCGGCCTGACGGGACAGTATAATTCACCCCTCCACTTT.

The chain combines TRBV25-1 with TRBJ2-2, with no clear D. There are 17 residues in the CDR3. V lost 6 bases and J 0 bases, leaving 17 bases between the germline ends. Germline V gene sequence: CDR1 MGHDK, CDR2 SYGVNS. The CDR3 DNA reads TGTGCCAGCAGCTTGGCCGGCACACCTTCGAACACCGGGGAGCTGTTTTTT. It yields the protein CASSLAGTPSNTGELFF.

The V call is TRBV19, the J call TRBJ1-1; D remains ambiguous. The germline CDR1 and CDR2 sequences are LNHDA and SQIVND (reference sequence). The CDR3 covers 13 residues. Trimming stripped 5 bases from V and 2 bases from J, with 9 bases between. The CDR3 bases are TGTGCCAGTAGTCCCACAACTAACACTGAAGCTTTCTTT. Translation: CASSPTTNTEAFF.

The chain links TRBV20-1 to TRBJ1-2; TRBD1 might be the D (6 bases). CDR3 size: 14 residues. V lost 1 base to trimming and J lost 3 bases, with 12 bases between them. CDR1 and CDR2 (germline): DFQATT, SNEGSKA (reference sequence). The CDR3 DNA reads TGCAGTGCTAGAGCCAGGGGATTGGACTATGGCTACACCTTC. It is translated as CSARARGLDYGYTF.

This clonotype appeared a few times. The chain links TRBV10-3 to TRBJ1-4; D remains unclear. There are 9 residues in the CDR3. CDR1 is ENHRY, CDR2 SYGVKD, per germline. V was shortened by 7 bases and J by 8 bases, with 2 bases between the two germline ends. The CDR3 loop is CAIKEKLFF. CDR3 nucleotide sequence: TGTGCCATCAAGGAAAAACTGTTTTTT.

About this clonotype: This may stem from a read error, because a much larger clone lies one nucleotide away. V gene TRBV2 combines with J gene TRBJ1-2; D uncertain. The V end lost 5 bases, the J end lost 0 bases, and 13 bases lay between the germline ends. This CDR3 is 15 amino acids long. The germline gives CDR1 SNHLY, CDR2 FYNNEI. Here the CDR3 DNA reads TGTGCCAGCAGTCGGGCCCGACCAACTAACTATGGCTACACCTTC. This gives the protein CASSRARPTNYGYTF.

This clonotype was seen a single time. This chain uses TRBV10-3 with TRBJ1-5; D perhaps matches TRBD1 (5 bases). The CDR3 is 13 amino acids. Germline V gene data show CDR1 as ENHRY and CDR2 as SYGVKD. Trimming stripped 10 bases from V and 7 bases from J, with 17 bases between. The CDR3 coding sequence is TGTGCCAGCAGGGATCAGGGACGACAGCCCCAGCATTTT. Translating gives CASRDQGRQPQHF.

This clonotype was counted between two and nine times. The chain is built from TRBV10-3 and TRBJ1-2, with D unclear. Germline values: CDR1 ENHRY, CDR2 SYGVKD. The CDR3 is 11 residues long. V dropped 0 bases and J dropped 14 bases, with 10 bases sitting between them. The CDR3 nucleotides are TGTGCCATCAGTGAGTCGAAGGGCGGAACCTTC. Translating it yields CAISESKGGTF.

In this sample, this clonotype turned up a few times. This chain joins TRBV6-6 and TRBJ2-5, with D perhaps matching TRBD2 (6 bases). The V gene's germline CDR1 is MNHNY and CDR2 SVGAGI (reference sequence). V lost 5 bases and J lost 9, with 16 bases in between. This CDR3 comprises 13 residues. This chain's CDR3 is CASSEGGEPAQYF. The CDR3 DNA sequence: TGTGCCAGCAGTGAAGGAGGGGAGCCGGCCCAGTACTTC.

This clonotype has only a few counts. DNA of the CDR3: TGTGCCAGCAGCATTGGGACAGGGGGCCTGTTGTCCGGGGAGCTGTTTTTT. Protein product: CASSIGTGGLLSGELFF. The V and J genes are TRBV9 and TRBJ2-2, with 12 bases identical to TRBD1. The length of the CDR3 is 17 residues. The V gene's germline CDR1 is SGDLS and CDR2 YYNGEE. V dropped 4 bases and J dropped 6; count of bases not matched to a gene: 10.

This clonotype turned up a few times. The genes are TRBV19 and TRBJ1-1; TRBD1 aligns across 9 bases. Losses at the gene ends were 6 bases for V and 1 base for J; bases not matched to a gene: 15. The germline V gene encodes CDR1 LNHDA and CDR2 SQIVND (reference sequence). The CDR3 is 18 residues long. DNA for the CDR3: TGTGCCAGTAGCCGTAGAACCGGGACAGGGAATAAGAACACTGAAGCTTTCTTT. Its protein is CASSRRTGTGNKNTEAFF.

The chain carries TRBV7-2 and TRBJ2-7; 9 bases align to TRBD2. The CDR3 runs 15 residues. V shed 5 bases, J shed 0 bases, and the junction held 5 bases outside the gene matches. From germline, CDR1 is SGHTA and CDR2 FQGNSA. Here the CDR3 reads CASSQLAGSSYEQYF. The CDR3, as DNA: TGTGCCAGCAGCCAACTAGCGGGTAGCTCCTACGAGCAGTACTTC.

This rearrangement joins TRBV5-6 to TRBJ2-7; D may be TRBD1 or TRBD2 (7 bases each). The CDR3 runs to 13 residues. Germline V lookup: CDR1 SGHDT, CDR2 YYEEEE. The V gene lost 5 bases and the J gene lost 3 bases, with 12 bases spanning the gap. CDR3 region: CASRGGTVYEQYF. CDR3 nucleotide sequence: TGTGCCAGCAGGGGGGGGACAGTCTACGAGCAGTACTTC.

This clonotype was counted at least ten times. V usage is TRBV10-3 and J usage is TRBJ2-2; D is unresolved. V was pared by 10 bases and J by 3 bases, with 18 bases between. The CDR3 has 15 residues. The V gene's germline CDR1 is ENHRY and CDR2 SYGVKD. CDR3 sequence (DNA): TGTGCCACCCTTCCCGGTCGGGTCGACACCGGGGAGCTGTTTTTT. Encoded protein: CATLPGRVDTGELFF.